The text below deals with one TCR beta chain. Its antigen is not identified. The data are from a study of T-cell memory formation after mild COVID-19. Overall study findings and caveats: Detection of some responders pre-infection suggested pre-existing cross-reactive memory T cells participated. CM and EM subsets held most contracting CD4+ clones; EMRA held CD8+ ones. Later expanders leaned toward CD4+, whereas clones contracting from day 15 to 85 were balanced CD4/CD8.

Employing constant-segment primers, 5'RACE generated TCR alpha and TCR beta cDNA libraries bearing sample barcodes and UMIs. TCRdb re-called the 5' RACE reads with MiXCR, one entry per CDR3 protein. The sample shows under 450,000 distinct CDR3 sequences, about an eighth of them seen only once. From germline, CDR1 is SGHRS and CDR2 YFSETQ. This CDR3 spans 15 amino acids. The germline V and J ends were trimmed by 4 bases and 4 bases, with 15 bases remaining between them. The receptor comes from a man between 18 and 29 years old who had mild COVID-19 (a few samples of this study predate the infection). Cell type and time point are not known. Sequenced: PBMCs or a T cell subset sorted from them (not recorded which). The chain employs TRBV5-1 and TRBJ2-1; D gene ambiguous. CDR3 bases: TGCGCCAGCAGCACAAGGACCCGAACTTACAATGAGCAGTTCTTC. This sequence encodes CASSTRTRTYNEQFF.